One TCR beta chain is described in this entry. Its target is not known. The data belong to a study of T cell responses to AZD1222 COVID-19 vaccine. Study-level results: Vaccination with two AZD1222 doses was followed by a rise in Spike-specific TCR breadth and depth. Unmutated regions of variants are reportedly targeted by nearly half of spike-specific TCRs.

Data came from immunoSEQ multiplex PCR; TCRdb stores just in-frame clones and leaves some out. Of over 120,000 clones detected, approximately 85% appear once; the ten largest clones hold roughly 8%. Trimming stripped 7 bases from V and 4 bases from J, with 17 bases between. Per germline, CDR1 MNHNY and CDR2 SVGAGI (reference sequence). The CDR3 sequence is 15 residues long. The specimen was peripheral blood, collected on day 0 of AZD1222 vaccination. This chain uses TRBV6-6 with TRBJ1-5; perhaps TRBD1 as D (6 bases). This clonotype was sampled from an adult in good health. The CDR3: CASTSDSSRNQPQHF. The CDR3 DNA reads TGTGCCAGCACCTCGGACAGCTCTAGAAATCAGCCCCAGCATTTT.